This is a list of T cell receptor beta chains from one sample in a study of OX40 agonist ivuxolimab in advanced cancers. Libraries were prepared by immunoSEQ multiplex PCR; TCRdb keeps only in-frame clonotypes and omits some of them. Among 40,000 or so clones listed, more than 75% were seen once. Sequencing was performed on CD4+ or CD8+ T cells sorted from blood, taken in a trial of the OX40 agonist ivuxolimab. Source of these receptors: an adult with an advanced solid tumor such as melanoma, head and neck, liver or kidney cancer. CDR3s include the opening cysteine and the closing phenylalanine or tryptophan. Fields, in order: J gene, V gene, clone size, D gene, CDR3 DNA, CDR3 protein. The D gene is left open where the match is weak. Where a row states a size, it is once, few, many or the class of an expanded clone; other rows omit it.

j_call: TRBJ1-1; v_call: TRBV11-3; clone_size: .; d_call: .; cdr3_nt: TGTGCCAGCAGCTTATGGGGCAGGGGTGGTGAAGCTTTCTTT; cdr3_aa: CASSLWGRGGEAFF
j_call: TRBJ1-1; v_call: TRBV28; clone_size: few; d_call: .; cdr3_nt: TGTGCCAGCAGTAGATCCTGGGTTGGGACTGAAGCTTTCTTT; cdr3_aa: CASSRSWVGTEAFF
j_call: TRBJ2-1; v_call: TRBV6-5; clone_size: .; d_call: .; cdr3_nt: TGTGCCAGCAGTTACTTCCCAGGTGCCTATTCGGAGCAGTTCTTC; cdr3_aa: CASSYFPGAYSEQFF
j_call: TRBJ2-7; v_call: TRBV4-1; clone_size: few; d_call: .; cdr3_nt: TGCGCCAGCAGCCAAAAAGAGGCGTACGAGCAGTACTTC; cdr3_aa: CASSQKEAYEQYF
j_call: TRBJ2-7; v_call: TRBV9; clone_size: .; d_call: .; cdr3_nt: TGTGCCAGCAGCGTGAGGGACACCGGGCCCCCCTACGAGCAGTACTTC; cdr3_aa: CASSVRDTGPPYEQYF
j_call: TRBJ2-7; v_call: TRBV7-6; clone_size: .; d_call: .; cdr3_nt: TGTGCCAGCAGCTTAGGGCGGGCTAGAGGGGAGCAGTACTTC; cdr3_aa: CASSLGRARGEQYF
j_call: TRBJ2-7; v_call: TRBV7-9; clone_size: once; d_call: .; cdr3_nt: TGTGCCAGCAGCTTCGGGGGACTCTCCTACGAGCAGTACTTC; cdr3_aa: CASSFGGLSYEQYF
j_call: TRBJ2-2; v_call: TRBV9; clone_size: .; d_call: TRBD1; cdr3_nt: TGTGCCAGCAGCGCACCGGGACAGGGTCTCGGCGGGGAGCTGTTTTTT; cdr3_aa: CASSAPGQGLGGELFF
j_call: TRBJ2-1; v_call: TRBV30; clone_size: .; d_call: .; cdr3_nt: TGTGCCTGGAGAAAAACGTCATCCCCCTACAATGAGCAGTTCTTC; cdr3_aa: CAWRKTSSPYNEQFF
j_call: TRBJ2-7; v_call: TRBV27; clone_size: .; d_call: .; cdr3_nt: TGTGCCAGTAGTAGGGGGGCCTACGAGCAGTACTTC; cdr3_aa: CASSRGAYEQYF
j_call: TRBJ1-1; v_call: TRBV19; clone_size: .; d_call: TRBD1; cdr3_nt: TGTGCCAGTACCTCGACAGGGGCGAACACTGAAGCTTTCTTT; cdr3_aa: CASTSTGANTEAFF
j_call: TRBJ1-1; v_call: TRBV28; clone_size: .; d_call: .; cdr3_nt: TGTGCCAGCAGTTTATCCAAGACGGGGAACACTGAAGCTTTCTTT; cdr3_aa: CASSLSKTGNTEAFF
j_call: TRBJ2-2; v_call: TRBV19; clone_size: .; d_call: TRBD2; cdr3_nt: TGTGCCAGTAGTATAGCGGGACTAGCGGGATTGTACGGGGAGCTGTTTTTT; cdr3_aa: CASSIAGLAGLYGELFF
j_call: TRBJ2-3; v_call: TRBV19; clone_size: .; d_call: TRBD2; cdr3_nt: TGTGCCAGTAGTATTAGTAGCGGGGGGGCAGATACGCAGTATTTT; cdr3_aa: CASSISSGGADTQYF
j_call: TRBJ1-1; v_call: TRBV13; clone_size: .; d_call: .; cdr3_nt: TGTGCCAGCAGACCGCTGGGGGGCACTGAAGCTTTCTTT; cdr3_aa: CASRPLGGTEAFF
j_call: TRBJ2-2; v_call: TRBV13; clone_size: .; d_call: TRBD2; cdr3_nt: TGTGCCAGCAGCCCGAGACTAGCGGGGGGCCCGGGGACCGGGGAGCTGTTTTTT; cdr3_aa: CASSPRLAGGPGTGELFF
j_call: TRBJ2-5; v_call: TRBV15; clone_size: .; d_call: .; cdr3_nt: TGTGCCACCAGCAGAGATACACGCGAGCGCTTAAAGGGGGAGACCCAGTACTTC; cdr3_aa: CATSRDTRERLKGETQYF
j_call: TRBJ2-7; v_call: TRBV5-1; clone_size: .; d_call: .; cdr3_nt: TGCGCCAGCAGAGACTTGGACTACGAGCAGTACTTC; cdr3_aa: CASRDLDYEQYF
j_call: TRBJ2-7; v_call: TRBV5-4; clone_size: .; d_call: .; cdr3_nt: TGTGCCAGCAGCTTGGACGGCTCCTACGAGCAGTACTTC; cdr3_aa: CASSLDGSYEQYF
j_call: TRBJ2-3; v_call: TRBV7-8; clone_size: .; d_call: TRBD2; cdr3_nt: TGTGCCAGCAGCAAGCTAGCGGGGGTCACAGATACGCAGTATTTT; cdr3_aa: CASSKLAGVTDTQYF
j_call: TRBJ1-4; v_call: TRBV15; clone_size: .; d_call: .; cdr3_nt: TGTGCCGCCTCGGGAGGAGGGGATGAAAAACTGTTTTTT; cdr3_aa: CAASGGGDEKLFF
j_call: TRBJ2-6; v_call: TRBV27; clone_size: .; d_call: .; cdr3_nt: TGTGCCAGCAGTCTGTCTATCCTTTTCTCTGGGGCCAACGTCCTGACTTTC; cdr3_aa: CASSLSILFSGANVLTF
j_call: TRBJ2-2; v_call: TRBV4-1; clone_size: .; d_call: .; cdr3_nt: TGCGCCAGCAGCCCAACCGGGACAACGAACACCGGGGAGCTGTTTTTT; cdr3_aa: CASSPTGTTNTGELFF
j_call: TRBJ2-7; v_call: TRBV14; clone_size: .; d_call: .; cdr3_nt: TGTGCCAGCAGCCGGGCTGGCGGTGGGGACGAGCAGTACTTC; cdr3_aa: CASSRAGGGDEQYF
j_call: TRBJ1-1; v_call: TRBV27; clone_size: .; d_call: .; cdr3_nt: TGTGCCAGCGGAACAGGCCTGAACACTGAAGCTTTCTTT; cdr3_aa: CASGTGLNTEAFF
j_call: TRBJ1-4; v_call: TRBV15; clone_size: .; d_call: .; cdr3_nt: TGTGCCACCAGCAGAGCCCTCGGGACCAGCAATGAAAAACTGTTTTTT; cdr3_aa: CATSRALGTSNEKLFF
j_call: TRBJ2-1; v_call: TRBV5-6; clone_size: .; d_call: TRBD1; cdr3_nt: TGTGCCAGCAGCTACCTCGCAGGGGGTAGGGCCTACAATGAGCAGTTCTTC; cdr3_aa: CASSYLAGGRAYNEQFF
j_call: TRBJ2-7; v_call: TRBV7-2; clone_size: .; d_call: .; cdr3_nt: TGTGCCAGCAGCCCAGGGGACGAGCAGTACTTC; cdr3_aa: CASSPGDEQYF
j_call: TRBJ2-7; v_call: TRBV27; clone_size: medium-sized; d_call: .; cdr3_nt: TGTGCCAGCAGTAATCAATGGGAGGCCCCCTACGAGCAGTACTTC; cdr3_aa: CASSNQWEAPYEQYF
j_call: TRBJ1-2; v_call: TRBV5-6; clone_size: .; d_call: .; cdr3_nt: TGTGCCAGCAGCTTGGGGGCGGGGCTAACCCACACCTTC; cdr3_aa: CASSLGAGLTHTF
j_call: TRBJ2-7; v_call: TRBV2; clone_size: .; d_call: TRBD1; cdr3_nt: TGTGCCAGCATTTGGGACAGCTCCTACGAGCAGTACTTC; cdr3_aa: CASIWDSSYEQYF
j_call: TRBJ1-1; v_call: TRBV4-1; clone_size: .; d_call: TRBD1; cdr3_nt: TGCGCCAGCAGCCAAGCCACAGGGGGTAACACTGAAGCTTTCTTT; cdr3_aa: CASSQATGGNTEAFF
j_call: TRBJ2-5; v_call: TRBV13; clone_size: .; d_call: TRBD1; cdr3_nt: TGTGCCAGCAGCTCCAGACAGGGACGGACCCCACAAGAGACCCAGTACTTC; cdr3_aa: CASSSRQGRTPQETQYF
j_call: TRBJ2-3; v_call: TRBV18; clone_size: .; d_call: .; cdr3_nt: TGTGCCAGCTCACCACCGTCTAGCCTTACCACAGATACGCAGTATTTT; cdr3_aa: CASSPPSSLTTDTQYF
j_call: TRBJ2-7; v_call: TRBV19; clone_size: .; d_call: TRBD1; cdr3_nt: TGTGCCAGTAGTATAACAGGGGCGAGCTCCTACGAGCAGTACTTC; cdr3_aa: CASSITGASSYEQYF
j_call: TRBJ2-3; v_call: TRBV4-2; clone_size: .; d_call: .; cdr3_nt: TGTGCCAGCAGCCAAGAGGGGGAGAATACGCAGTATTTT; cdr3_aa: CASSQEGENTQYF
j_call: TRBJ2-3; v_call: TRBV18; clone_size: .; d_call: .; cdr3_nt: TGTGCCAGCTCACCAATGGACTACAACGCAGATACGCAGTATTTT; cdr3_aa: CASSPMDYNADTQYF
j_call: TRBJ1-2; v_call: TRBV6-5; clone_size: .; d_call: .; cdr3_nt: TGTGCCAGCAGTTACGGTCCAAACTATGGCTACACCTTC; cdr3_aa: CASSYGPNYGYTF
j_call: TRBJ2-7; v_call: TRBV11-2; clone_size: .; d_call: .; cdr3_nt: TGTGCCAGCAGCTTAGACCCCCCAAGGGAGCAGTACTTC; cdr3_aa: CASSLDPPREQYF
j_call: TRBJ1-5; v_call: TRBV21-1; clone_size: .; d_call: .; cdr3_nt: TGTGCCAGCAGCAAAGTAGGGGACGGTGATCAGCCCCAGCATTTT; cdr3_aa: CASSKVGDGDQPQHF
j_call: TRBJ2-7; v_call: TRBV5-6; clone_size: .; d_call: .; cdr3_nt: TGTGCCAGCAGCTTGGGCCGAAAGCCCCCTTGGGAGCAGTACTTC; cdr3_aa: CASSLGRKPPWEQYF
j_call: TRBJ2-1; v_call: TRBV11-3; clone_size: .; d_call: TRBD2; cdr3_nt: TGTGCCAGCAGCTTAGGTGTTAGCGGGAGTGATGAGCAGTTCTTC; cdr3_aa: CASSLGVSGSDEQFF
j_call: TRBJ2-7; v_call: TRBV29-1; clone_size: few; d_call: TRBD1; cdr3_nt: TGCAGCGTCCGGGGGACAGGGGCGTACGAGCAGTACTTC; cdr3_aa: CSVRGTGAYEQYF
j_call: TRBJ2-3; v_call: TRBV28; clone_size: few; d_call: TRBD1; cdr3_nt: TGTGCCAGCAACGAGGACAGGGTTCTTGATACGCAGTATTTT; cdr3_aa: CASNEDRVLDTQYF
j_call: TRBJ1-4; v_call: TRBV27; clone_size: .; d_call: .; cdr3_nt: TGTGCCAGCGGCTACGGGGGGAAAGAAAAACTGTTTTTT; cdr3_aa: CASGYGGKEKLFF
j_call: TRBJ2-2; v_call: TRBV30; clone_size: .; d_call: TRBD2; cdr3_nt: TGTGCCTGGAGTGTAGGACTAGCGGGGGCCGCCGGGGAGCTGTTTTTT; cdr3_aa: CAWSVGLAGAAGELFF
j_call: TRBJ2-5; v_call: TRBV7-9; clone_size: .; d_call: TRBD2; cdr3_nt: TGTGCCAGCAGTTTAGCCCCGGGGGGCCAGTACTTC; cdr3_aa: CASSLAPGGQYF
j_call: TRBJ1-2; v_call: TRBV6-1; clone_size: once; d_call: .; cdr3_nt: TGTGCCAGCAGTGAAGTAGCGGCCTATGGCTACACCTTC; cdr3_aa: CASSEVAAYGYTF
j_call: TRBJ2-1; v_call: TRBV19; clone_size: .; d_call: .; cdr3_nt: TGTGCCAGTAATTCTCTCTACAATGAGCAGTTCTTC; cdr3_aa: CASNSLYNEQFF
j_call: TRBJ2-7; v_call: TRBV7-9; clone_size: .; d_call: .; cdr3_nt: TGTGCCAGCAGCTTACGTCAGCCCGGCTCCTACGAGCAGTACTTC; cdr3_aa: CASSLRQPGSYEQYF